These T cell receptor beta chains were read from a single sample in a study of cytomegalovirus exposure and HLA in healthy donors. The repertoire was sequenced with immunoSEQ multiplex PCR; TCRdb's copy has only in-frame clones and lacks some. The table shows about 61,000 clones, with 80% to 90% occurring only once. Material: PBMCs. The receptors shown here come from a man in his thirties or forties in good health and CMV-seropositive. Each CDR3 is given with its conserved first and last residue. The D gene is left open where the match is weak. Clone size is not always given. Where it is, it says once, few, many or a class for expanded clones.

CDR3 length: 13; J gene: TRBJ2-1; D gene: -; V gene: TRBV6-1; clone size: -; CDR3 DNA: TGTGCCAGCAGTGCTGCCGAGCGGGTTGAGCAGTTCTTC; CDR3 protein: CASSAAERVEQFF
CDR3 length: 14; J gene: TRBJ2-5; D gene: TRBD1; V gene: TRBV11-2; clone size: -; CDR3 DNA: TGTGCCAGCAGCTGGACAGGGTGGAGGGACAACAAGTACTTC; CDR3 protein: CASSWTGWRDNKYF
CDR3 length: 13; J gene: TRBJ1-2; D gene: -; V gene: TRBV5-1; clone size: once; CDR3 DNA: TGCGCCAGCACAGAACAGGAGACCTATGGCTACACCTTC; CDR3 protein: CASTEQETYGYTF
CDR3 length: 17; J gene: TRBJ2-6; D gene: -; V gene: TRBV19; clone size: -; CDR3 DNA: TGTGCCAGTAGTATAGATCCGGGGGAGGCTGGGGCCAACGTCCTGACTTTC; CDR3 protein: CASSIDPGEAGANVLTF
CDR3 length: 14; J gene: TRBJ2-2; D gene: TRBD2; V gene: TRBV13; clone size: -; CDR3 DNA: TGTGCCAGCAGCCCCGGACTAGTCACCGGGGAGCTGTTTTTT; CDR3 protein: CASSPGLVTGELFF
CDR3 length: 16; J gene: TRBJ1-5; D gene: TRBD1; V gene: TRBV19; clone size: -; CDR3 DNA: TGTGCCAGTAGTATCTGGGACAGGGAGCGGAATCAGCCCCAGCATTTT; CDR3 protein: CASSIWDRERNQPQHF
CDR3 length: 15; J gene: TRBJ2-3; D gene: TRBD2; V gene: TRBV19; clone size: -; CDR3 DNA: TGTGCCAGTAGTATAGGCGGGGGGCGAGGAGATACGCAGTATTTT; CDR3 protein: CASSIGGGRGDTQYF
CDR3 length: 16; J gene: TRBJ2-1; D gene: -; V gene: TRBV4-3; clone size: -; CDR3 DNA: TGCGCCAGCAGCCTCGGGAGCGTCAGCTCCTACAATGAGCAGTTCTTC; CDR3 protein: CASSLGSVSSYNEQFF
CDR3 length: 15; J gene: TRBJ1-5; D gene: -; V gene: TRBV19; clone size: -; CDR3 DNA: TGCGCCAGTAGTATCTCGGACAGTAGCAATCAGCCCCAGCATTTT; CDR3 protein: CASSISDSSNQPQHF
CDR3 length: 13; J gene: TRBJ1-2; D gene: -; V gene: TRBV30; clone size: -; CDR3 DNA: TGTGCCTGGAGTAGCGGAACCAACTATGGCTACACCTTC; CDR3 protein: CAWSSGTNYGYTF
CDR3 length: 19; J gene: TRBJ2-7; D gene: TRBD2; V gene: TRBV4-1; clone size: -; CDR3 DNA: TGCGCCAGCAGCCAAGGCGGACTAGCGGGAGACAGGCCCTCCTACGAGCAGTACTTC; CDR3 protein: CASSQGGLAGDRPSYEQYF
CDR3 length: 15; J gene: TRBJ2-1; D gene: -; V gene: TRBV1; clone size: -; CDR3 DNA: TGCACCAGCAGCCAAGATAGAGGCTCCTACAATGAGCAGTTCTTC; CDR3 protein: CTSSQDRGSYNEQFF
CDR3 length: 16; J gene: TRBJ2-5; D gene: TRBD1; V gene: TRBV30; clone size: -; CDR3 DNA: TGTGCCTGGAGAGGGGGGACAGGGGGGAATCAAGAGACCCAGTACTTC; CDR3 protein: CAWRGGTGGNQETQYF
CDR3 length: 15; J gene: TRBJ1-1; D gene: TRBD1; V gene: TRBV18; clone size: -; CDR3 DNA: TGTGCCAGCTCACCCCTACAGGGGGCCGACACTGAAGCTTTCTTT; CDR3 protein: CASSPLQGADTEAFF
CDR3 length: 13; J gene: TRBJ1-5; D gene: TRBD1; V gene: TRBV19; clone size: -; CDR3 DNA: TGTGCCAGTAGAAAAGGGGGCGGACAGCCCCAGCATTTT; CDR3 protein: CASRKGGGQPQHF
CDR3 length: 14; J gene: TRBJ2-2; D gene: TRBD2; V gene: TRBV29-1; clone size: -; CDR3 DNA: TGCAGCGTTGACCTAGCGGGAGGGAACGGGGAGCTGTTTTTT; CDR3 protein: CSVDLAGGNGELFF